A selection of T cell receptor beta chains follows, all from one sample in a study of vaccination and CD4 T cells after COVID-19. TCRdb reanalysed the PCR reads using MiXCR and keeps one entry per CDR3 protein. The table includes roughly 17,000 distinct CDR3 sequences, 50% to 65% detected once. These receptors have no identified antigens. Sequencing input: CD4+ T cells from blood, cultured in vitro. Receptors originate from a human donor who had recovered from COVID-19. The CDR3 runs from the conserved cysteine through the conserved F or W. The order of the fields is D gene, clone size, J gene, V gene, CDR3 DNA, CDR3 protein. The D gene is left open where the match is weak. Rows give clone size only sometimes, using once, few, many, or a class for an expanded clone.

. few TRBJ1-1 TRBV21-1 TGTGCCAGCAGCAAATTAGCCACTGAAGCTTTCTTT CASSKLATEAFF
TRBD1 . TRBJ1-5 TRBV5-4 TGTGCCAGCAGCTTGGGGCCGGACAGGGCAGTGGGAAGCAATCAGCCCCAGCATTTT CASSLGPDRAVGSNQPQHF
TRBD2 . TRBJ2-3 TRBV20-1 TGCAGTGCTCCCGTCAGGACTAGCGGGAGTGATACGCAGTATTTT CSAPVRTSGSDTQYF
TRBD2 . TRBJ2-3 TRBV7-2 TGTGCCAGCAGCTTAGGGGGGACTAGCCTCGCAGATACGCAGTATTTT CASSLGGTSLADTQYF
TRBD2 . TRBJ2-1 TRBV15 TGTGCCACCAGCATTGCTAGCGGGAGGGCTGAGCAGTTCTTC CATSIASGRAEQFF
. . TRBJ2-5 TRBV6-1 TGTGCCAGCAGTCGACAGGGTCCGGGGGGGGAGACCCAGTACTTC CASSRQGPGGETQYF
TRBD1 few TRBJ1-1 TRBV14 TGCGCCAGCAGCCCGGGACAGGGGTTGAACACTGAAGCTTTCTTT CASSPGQGLNTEAFF
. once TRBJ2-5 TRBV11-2 TGTGCCAGCTCTGCAGGGAGGCGAGAGACCCAGTACTTC CASSAGRRETQYF
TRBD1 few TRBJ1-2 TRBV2 TGTGCAGACCAGGGGGAGTTGGGCTATGGCTACACCTTC CADQGELGYGYTF
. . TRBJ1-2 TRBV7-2 TGTGCCAGCGGGGAGACGGCCTATGGCTACACCTTC CASGETAYGYTF
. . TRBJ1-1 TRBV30 TGTGCCTGGAGTCTGAACACTGAAGCTTTCTTT CAWSLNTEAFF
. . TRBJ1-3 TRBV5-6 TGTGCCAGCAGCTTTGGCCGGGGGGGGCTTGGAAACACCATATATTTT CASSFGRGGLGNTIYF
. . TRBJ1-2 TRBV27 TGTGCCAGCAGTAGATCCGGGACCGCGAACTATGGCTACACCTTC CASSRSGTANYGYTF
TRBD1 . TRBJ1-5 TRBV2 TGTGCCAGCAGTGGGACAGGGGGCCATCAGCCCCAGCATTTT CASSGTGGHQPQHF
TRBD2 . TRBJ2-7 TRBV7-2 TGTGCCAGCAGGATAGCGGGCCACGCCTACGAGCAGTACTTC CASRIAGHAYEQYF
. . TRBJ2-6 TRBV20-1 TGCAGTGCTAGTGGGGGGAGAGGGGCCAACGTCCTGACTTTC CSASGGRGANVLTF
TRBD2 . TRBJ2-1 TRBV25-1 TGTGCCAGCAGTGATTCCTCTCTCTGGGCTAGCGGCAATGAGCAGTTCTTC CASSDSSLWASGNEQFF
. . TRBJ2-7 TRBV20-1 TGCAGTGCCAAAACGGGGGGGGACAGCTCCGAGCAGTACTTC CSAKTGGDSSEQYF
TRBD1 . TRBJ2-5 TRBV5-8 TGTGCCAGCCGCAGACAGGGGAATACAGAGACCCAGTACTTC CASRRQGNTETQYF
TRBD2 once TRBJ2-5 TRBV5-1 TGCGCCAGCAGGACTAGCGGGAGGGGGGAGACCCAGTACTTC CASRTSGRGETQYF
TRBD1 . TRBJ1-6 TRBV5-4 TGTGCCAGCAGCTTGGACAGGGGTGATTCACCCCTCCACTTT CASSLDRGDSPLHF
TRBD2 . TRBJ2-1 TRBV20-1 TGCAGTGGGACGGGGCGGGGGGTCAATGAGCAGTTCTTC CSGTGRGVNEQFF
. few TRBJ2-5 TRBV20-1 TGCAGTGCTAGGCAGGGGTCGTACGAGACCCAGTACTTC CSARQGSYETQYF